This T cell receptor beta chain came from a study of blood T cell repertoires in COVID-19. In its sample, this clone was seen a few times. TCRdb's table, derived via immunoSEQ multiplex PCR, lists solely in-frame clones and lacks some. This sample has about 200,000 clones, with about 79% found just once. The sample consisted of peripheral blood. The sequence was obtained from a human donor in a cohort sampled during active COVID-19.

The CDR3: CASSPGQSNQPQHF. CDR3 sequence (DNA): TGCGCCAGCAGCCCAGGGCAGAGCAATCAGCCCCAGCATTTT. The chain couples TRBV4-1 to TRBJ1-5; tentative D call: TRBD1 (5 bases). V was pared by 4 bases and J by 1 base, with 8 bases between. The V gene's germline CDR1 is MGHRA and CDR2 YSYEKL. This CDR3 contains 14 residues.